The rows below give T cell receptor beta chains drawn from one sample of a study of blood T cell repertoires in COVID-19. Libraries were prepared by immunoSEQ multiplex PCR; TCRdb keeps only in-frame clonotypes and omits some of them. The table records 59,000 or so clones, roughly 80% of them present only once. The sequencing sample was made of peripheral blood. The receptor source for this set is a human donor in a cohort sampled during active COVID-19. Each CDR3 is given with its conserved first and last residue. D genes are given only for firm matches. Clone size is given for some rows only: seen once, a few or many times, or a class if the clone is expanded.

TGTGCCAGCAGTTACTCGACATTAGGCTCCTACGAGCAGTACTTC,CASSYSTLGSYEQYF,TRBJ2-7,NA,NA,TRBV6-5
TGTGCCAGTGTATGGACAGGGGGGTTTAGTGAGCAGTTCTTC,CASVWTGGFSEQFF,TRBJ2-1,NA,TRBD1,TRBV7-2
TGCGCCAGCTGTCGGGCCGGACAGGGAACGGAGACCCAGTACTTC,CASCRAGQGTETQYF,TRBJ2-5,NA,TRBD1,TRBV5-1
TGTGCCTGGAGTGTATCCACCCTGAGCGGCTACACCTTC,CAWSVSTLSGYTF,TRBJ1-2,once,NA,TRBV30
TGTGCCATCAGGGTAGGGGGAGCTAACTATGGCTACACCTTC,CAIRVGGANYGYTF,TRBJ1-2,NA,NA,TRBV10-3
TGTGCCAGCAGCTACGGACCGGGGGGCACTGAAGCTTTCTTT,CASSYGPGGTEAFF,TRBJ1-1,NA,NA,TRBV7-9
TGTGCCAGTAGTATTCCGCGCGGCTCTGGGGCCAACGTCCTGACTTTC,CASSIPRGSGANVLTF,TRBJ2-6,NA,NA,TRBV19
TGTGCCAGCAGCGTCACTAGCGGGGGGACACTCCACAATGAGCAGTTCTTC,CASSVTSGGTLHNEQFF,TRBJ2-1,NA,TRBD2,TRBV11-3
TGTGCCAGCAGCTACCTCGGGACTCCCAGCGTCGAGCAGTACTTC,CASSYLGTPSVEQYF,TRBJ2-7,NA,NA,TRBV5-6
TGTGCCAGCAGTCTATACAGGGGGCCGGCTGAAGCTTTCTTT,CASSLYRGPAEAFF,TRBJ1-1,NA,TRBD1,TRBV2
TGCGCCCTGGGGGACCCGGGGGGGCCGAGCACAGATACGCAGTATTTT,CALGDPGGPSTDTQYF,TRBJ2-3,NA,TRBD2,TRBV10-2
TGCGCCAGCAGCACCGGGACAGGGGACACAGATACGCAGTATTTT,CASSTGTGDTDTQYF,TRBJ2-3,NA,TRBD1,TRBV5-1
TGTGCCAGCAGCTTAGGGACACTCAATGAGCAGTTCTTC,CASSLGTLNEQFF,TRBJ2-1,NA,NA,TRBV7-7
TGTGCCAGCAGCCCCCCGGAGGGTCGGCCATACGAGCAGTACTTC,CASSPPEGRPYEQYF,TRBJ2-7,NA,NA,TRBV5-6
TGTGCCAGCAGCTTAGGTCTCCCAGGGGGCTGGGAGCCCCAGCATTTT,CASSLGLPGGWEPQHF,TRBJ1-5,NA,TRBD1,TRBV7-6
TGTGCCAGCAGCCAAGGGGGGCGGGGGTACACAGATACGCAGTATTTT,CASSQGGRGYTDTQYF,TRBJ2-3,NA,NA,TRBV4-2
TGTGCCAGCAGCTTGGCCGCAGGAAGGAACACTGAAGCTTTCTTT,CASSLAAGRNTEAFF,TRBJ1-1,few,NA,TRBV5-6
TGTGCCACCGCCCAGGGGGATACGCAGTATTTT,CATAQGDTQYF,TRBJ2-3,NA,NA,TRBV24-1
TGTGCCAGCAGCTTTCGACAGGTTGGCTACACCTTC,CASSFRQVGYTF,TRBJ1-2,NA,NA,TRBV5-8
TGTGCCAGCAGCATCGGGACTAGCATCCAGGGAGATACGCAGTATTTT,CASSIGTSIQGDTQYF,TRBJ2-3,few,TRBD2,TRBV7-2
TGTGCCAGCAGCGGGACATGGAATTCACCCCTCCACTTT,CASSGTWNSPLHF,TRBJ1-6,NA,NA,TRBV9
TGTGCCAGTAGTATTGAGACCCCGACAGGGGCTGGAAACACCATATATTTT,CASSIETPTGAGNTIYF,TRBJ1-3,NA,TRBD1,TRBV19
TGTGCCAGCAGCTTACTGCGGCTAGCGGGGGCCCTTAACACCGGGGAGCTGTTTTTT,CASSLLRLAGALNTGELFF,TRBJ2-2,NA,TRBD2,TRBV5-4
TGTGCCAGCAGTTTCGACATGATTCAGCCCCAGCATTTT,CASSFDMIQPQHF,TRBJ1-5,NA,NA,TRBV12-3/TRBV12-4
TGTGCCAGCAGCCCCCTTATGGGAGGACGAGCCAAAAACATTCAGTACTTC,CASSPLMGGRAKNIQYF,TRBJ2-4,NA,NA,TRBV11-2
TGTGCCAGCAGCTTAGTGGGACTAGCGGGGGGCTCAGATACGCAGTATTTT,CASSLVGLAGGSDTQYF,TRBJ2-3,NA,TRBD2,TRBV7-9
TGTGCCAGCAGCTTGGTGCCAGGGGCTAGGGGAGCTTTCTTT,CASSLVPGARGAFF,TRBJ1-1,NA,NA,TRBV5-8
TGTGCCAGCAGCTTGGTGCTAGCGGGGGGGCCCGGGGAGCTGTTTTTT,CASSLVLAGGPGELFF,TRBJ2-2,NA,TRBD2,TRBV5-4
TGTGCCAGCAGCTTGGGATACCGTGCCAACAGGGCGGCGGAGGGCTACACCTTC,CASSLGYRANRAAEGYTF,TRBJ1-2,NA,NA,TRBV5-8
TGCGCCAGCAGCTTGGATAGCAATGAAAAACTGTTTTTT,CASSLDSNEKLFF,TRBJ1-4,NA,NA,TRBV5-1
TGTGCCAGCAGTGAAGGGACAGGGTTGGAGACCCAGTACTTC,CASSEGTGLETQYF,TRBJ2-5,NA,TRBD1,TRBV2
TGCGCCAGCAGCGTAAGACAGGGTGGGAGCACTGAAGCTTTCTTT,CASSVRQGGSTEAFF,TRBJ1-1,NA,TRBD1,TRBV5-1
TGTGCCAGCAGCCCAGACGGGGGGCGGGTTACCGGGGAGCTGTTTTTT,CASSPDGGRVTGELFF,TRBJ2-2,NA,NA,TRBV9
TGTGCCATCAGCCAGACCCCGGGGGGGGCTTATGACACCGGGGAGCTGTTTTTT,CAISQTPGGAYDTGELFF,TRBJ2-2,NA,TRBD2,TRBV10-3
TGTGCCAGCAGCCTCCAAAGGGGGGGCGGTTCACCCCTCCACTTT,CASSLQRGGGSPLHF,TRBJ1-6,NA,NA,TRBV7-2
TGCGCCAGCAGTCAAAATCAAGAACTGAAGGAAAAACTGTTTTTT,CASSQNQELKEKLFF,TRBJ1-4,NA,NA,TRBV23-1
TGCGCCAGCAGCCAACCTTCGGCGGGCATTGAGAGGTATGGCTACACCTTC,CASSQPSAGIERYGYTF,TRBJ1-2,NA,NA,TRBV4-1
TGTGCCAGCAGCTTCCGGACAGGGCAAGAGACCCAGTACTTC,CASSFRTGQETQYF,TRBJ2-5,NA,TRBD1,TRBV7-2
TGTGCCAGCACCTGGGCGAGCTCTGGAAACACCATATATTTT,CASTWASSGNTIYF,TRBJ1-3,once,NA,TRBV5-6
TGCGCCAGCAGCTTGGGAGCAGGGGCGGCAACTAATGAAAAACTGTTTTTT,CASSLGAGAATNEKLFF,TRBJ1-4,NA,NA,TRBV5-1
TGTGCCAGTAGTGCAGGACAGGGGCGAGAAGCTTTCTTT,CASSAGQGREAFF,TRBJ1-1,NA,TRBD1,TRBV19
TGCGCCAGCAGCGATCGGGACAGGGGGTGGACTGAAGCTTTCTTT,CASSDRDRGWTEAFF,TRBJ1-1,NA,TRBD1,TRBV5-1
TGTGCCAGCGGGGAGGGCCTGACGGAGACCCAGTACTTC,CASGEGLTETQYF,TRBJ2-5,NA,TRBD2,TRBV6-5
TGTGCCAGCAGCGTAGCAACAGGGGGTAAACTCGGCTACACCTTC,CASSVATGGKLGYTF,TRBJ1-2,few,TRBD1,TRBV9
TGTGCCAGCAGTCCCCGGGAAACTCCATGGGACAATGAGCAGTTCTTC,CASSPRETPWDNEQFF,TRBJ2-1,NA,NA,TRBV27
TGTGCCAGCAGCTTAGGGGGACAGGTAGAGACCCAGTACTTC,CASSLGGQVETQYF,TRBJ2-5,NA,TRBD1,TRBV7-2